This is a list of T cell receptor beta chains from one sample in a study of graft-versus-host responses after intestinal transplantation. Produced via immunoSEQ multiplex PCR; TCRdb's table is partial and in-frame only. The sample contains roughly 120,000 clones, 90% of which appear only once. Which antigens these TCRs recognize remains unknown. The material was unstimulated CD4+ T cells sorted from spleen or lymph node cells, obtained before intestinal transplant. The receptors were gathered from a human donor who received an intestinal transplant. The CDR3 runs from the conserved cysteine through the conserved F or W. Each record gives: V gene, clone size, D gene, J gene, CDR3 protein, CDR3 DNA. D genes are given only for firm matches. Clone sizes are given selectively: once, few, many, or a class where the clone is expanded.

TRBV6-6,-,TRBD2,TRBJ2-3,CASSYQAGAGKDTQYF,TGTGCCAGCAGTTACCAAGCGGGAGCTGGTAAAGATACGCAGTATTTT
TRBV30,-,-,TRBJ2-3,CAWSVHTDTQYF,TGTGCCTGGAGTGTACACACAGATACGCAGTATTTT
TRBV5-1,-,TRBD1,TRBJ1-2,CASSLSRQGARGYGYTF,TGCGCCAGCAGCTTGTCGCGACAGGGGGCTCGGGGCTATGGCTACACCTTC
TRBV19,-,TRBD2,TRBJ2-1,CASSLLAGAGNEQFF,TGTGCCAGTAGTTTACTAGCGGGAGCAGGCAATGAGCAGTTCTTC
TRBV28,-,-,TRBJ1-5,CASSRVGSNQPQHF,TGTGCCAGCTCCCGGGTGGGTAGCAATCAGCCCCAGCATTTT
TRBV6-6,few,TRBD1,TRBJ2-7,CASSYDRVSSYEQYF,TGTGCCAGCAGTTACGACAGGGTGAGCTCCTACGAGCAGTACTTC
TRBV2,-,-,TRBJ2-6,CASSLGSSGANVLTF,TGTGCCAGCAGCCTGGGGAGCTCTGGGGCCAACGTCCTGACTTTC
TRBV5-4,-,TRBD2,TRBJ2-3,CASSLEASGVDTQYF,TGTGCCAGCAGCTTGGAGGCTAGCGGGGTTGATACGCAGTATTTT
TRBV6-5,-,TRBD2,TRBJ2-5,CASSSGGGETQYF,TGTGCCAGCAGTAGCGGGGGTGGTGAGACCCAGTACTTC
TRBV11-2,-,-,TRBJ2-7,CASSLIFRSLIHEQYF,TGTGCCAGCAGCCTAATTTTTAGGAGTCTTATCCACGAGCAGTACTTC
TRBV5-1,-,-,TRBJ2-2,CASSLMGKGDTGELFF,TGCGCCAGCAGCTTGATGGGGAAGGGGGACACCGGGGAGCTGTTTTTT
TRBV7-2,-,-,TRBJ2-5,CASSLLSQGETQYF,TGTGCCAGCAGCTTACTCTCACAGGGAGAGACCCAGTACTTC
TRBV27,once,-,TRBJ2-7,CASSFPWEPKQYF,TGTGCCAGCAGTTTCCCTTGGGAGCCCAAGCAGTACTTC
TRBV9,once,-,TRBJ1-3,CASSVAEAGNTIYF,TGTGCCAGCAGCGTCGCGGAGGCTGGAAACACCATATATTTT
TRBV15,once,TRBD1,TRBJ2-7,CATSREAGGRNEQYF,TGTGCCACCAGCAGAGAGGCAGGGGGCCGAAACGAGCAGTACTTC
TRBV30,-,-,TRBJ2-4,CAWSPGNIQYF,TGTGCCTGGAGTCCAGGCAACATTCAGTACTTC
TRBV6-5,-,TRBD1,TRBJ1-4,CASSGTEEEKLFF,TGTGCCAGCTCTGGGACAGAAGAAGAAAAACTGTTTTTT
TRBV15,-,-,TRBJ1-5,CATSRSKLQPQHF,TGTGCCACCAGCAGAAGTAAGCTTCAGCCCCAGCATTTT
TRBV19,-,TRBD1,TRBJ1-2,CASSVLPGQGLGYTF,TGTGCCAGTAGTGTATTACCGGGACAGGGACTCGGCTACACCTTC
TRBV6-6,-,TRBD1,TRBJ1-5,CASRLQGARSNQPQHF,TGTGCCAGCAGACTACAGGGGGCGCGTAGCAATCAGCCCCAGCATTTT
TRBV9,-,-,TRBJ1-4,CASSVSPTNEKLFF,TGTGCCAGCAGCGTATCCCCTACGAATGAAAAACTGTTTTTT
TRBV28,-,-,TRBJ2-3,CASSYAPRREKADTQYF,TGTGCCAGCAGCTACGCCCCTCGACGGGAGAAGGCAGATACGCAGTATTTT
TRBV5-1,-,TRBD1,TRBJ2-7,CASSLDTGGSYEQYF,TGCGCCAGCAGCCTCGACACAGGGGGCTCCTACGAGCAGTACTTC